This TCR beta chain was recorded in a study of T-cell reconstitution after alpha-beta-depleted transplantation in children. Researchers prepared the TCRbeta library using unique molecular identifiers, the study reports. TCRdb re-called the PCR reads with MiXCR, one entry per CDR3 protein. The table records about 610,000 distinct CDR3 sequences, roughly a tenth of them present only once. The CDR3 consists of 14 residues. Germline loops: CDR1 SGHTA, CDR2 FQGNSA. J gave up 8 bases and V 5 bases, and 6 bases lay outside the gene matches. This clonotype appeared many times. The source is a human donor who donated a stem cell graft to a child with acute myeloid leukemia. V usage is TRBV7-2 and J usage is TRBJ1-4; TRBD1 aligns across 9 bases. The sequences come from PBMCs from the stem cell graft donor, collected from the stem cell graft. The CDR3: CASSPGQGQEKLFF. CDR3 coding DNA: TGTGCCAGCAGCCCGGGACAGGGCCAAGAAAAACTGTTTTTT.